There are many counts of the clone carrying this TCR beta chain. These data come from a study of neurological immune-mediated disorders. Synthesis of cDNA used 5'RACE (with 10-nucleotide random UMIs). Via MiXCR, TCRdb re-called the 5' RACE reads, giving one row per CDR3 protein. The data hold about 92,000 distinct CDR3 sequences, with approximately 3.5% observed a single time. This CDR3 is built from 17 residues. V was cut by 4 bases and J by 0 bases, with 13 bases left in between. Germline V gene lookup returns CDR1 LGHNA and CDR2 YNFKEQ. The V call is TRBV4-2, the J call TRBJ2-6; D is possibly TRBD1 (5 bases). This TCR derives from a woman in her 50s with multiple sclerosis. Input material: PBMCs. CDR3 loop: CASSLQQVRSGANVLTF. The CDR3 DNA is TGTGCCAGCAGCCTCCAACAGGTGCGCTCTGGGGCCAACGTCCTGACTTTC.